This TCR beta chain stems from a study of blood T cell repertoires in COVID-19. Study-level information: The United States, Italy and Spain provided the acute and convalescent COVID-19 samples. T cells, B-cell-depleted T cells, or PBMCs provided the cDNA or gDNA that served as material.

Per the original methods: Reference gene primers were amplified, and this amplification served to estimate nucleated cell counts. Generated by immunoSEQ multiplex PCR, the TCRdb table keeps only in-frame clones and is missing some. Clone size and the V and J calls come from that table; the DNA yielded D and trimming. The sample has about 370,000 clones, 80% to 90% seen once; the top ten hold less than 1.2%. CDR1 and CDR2 from the germline V gene are SQVTM and ANQGSEA. V shed 4 bases and J shed 2 bases, with 12 bases lying between them. The CDR3 covers 13 residues. Symptom resolution, clearance, or two negative PCRs marked donors in Cohort 3 as recovered.

The chain links TRBV29-1 to TRBJ2-7; weak D call: TRBD1 (6 bases). The source is a man younger than 30 who had recovered from COVID-19. The specimen was PBMCs or T cells enriched from blood (not recorded which). CDR3 nucleotide sequence: TGCAGCGTTGTGAGGGACACACCCTACGAGCAGTACTTC. This codes for CSVVRDTPYEQYF.